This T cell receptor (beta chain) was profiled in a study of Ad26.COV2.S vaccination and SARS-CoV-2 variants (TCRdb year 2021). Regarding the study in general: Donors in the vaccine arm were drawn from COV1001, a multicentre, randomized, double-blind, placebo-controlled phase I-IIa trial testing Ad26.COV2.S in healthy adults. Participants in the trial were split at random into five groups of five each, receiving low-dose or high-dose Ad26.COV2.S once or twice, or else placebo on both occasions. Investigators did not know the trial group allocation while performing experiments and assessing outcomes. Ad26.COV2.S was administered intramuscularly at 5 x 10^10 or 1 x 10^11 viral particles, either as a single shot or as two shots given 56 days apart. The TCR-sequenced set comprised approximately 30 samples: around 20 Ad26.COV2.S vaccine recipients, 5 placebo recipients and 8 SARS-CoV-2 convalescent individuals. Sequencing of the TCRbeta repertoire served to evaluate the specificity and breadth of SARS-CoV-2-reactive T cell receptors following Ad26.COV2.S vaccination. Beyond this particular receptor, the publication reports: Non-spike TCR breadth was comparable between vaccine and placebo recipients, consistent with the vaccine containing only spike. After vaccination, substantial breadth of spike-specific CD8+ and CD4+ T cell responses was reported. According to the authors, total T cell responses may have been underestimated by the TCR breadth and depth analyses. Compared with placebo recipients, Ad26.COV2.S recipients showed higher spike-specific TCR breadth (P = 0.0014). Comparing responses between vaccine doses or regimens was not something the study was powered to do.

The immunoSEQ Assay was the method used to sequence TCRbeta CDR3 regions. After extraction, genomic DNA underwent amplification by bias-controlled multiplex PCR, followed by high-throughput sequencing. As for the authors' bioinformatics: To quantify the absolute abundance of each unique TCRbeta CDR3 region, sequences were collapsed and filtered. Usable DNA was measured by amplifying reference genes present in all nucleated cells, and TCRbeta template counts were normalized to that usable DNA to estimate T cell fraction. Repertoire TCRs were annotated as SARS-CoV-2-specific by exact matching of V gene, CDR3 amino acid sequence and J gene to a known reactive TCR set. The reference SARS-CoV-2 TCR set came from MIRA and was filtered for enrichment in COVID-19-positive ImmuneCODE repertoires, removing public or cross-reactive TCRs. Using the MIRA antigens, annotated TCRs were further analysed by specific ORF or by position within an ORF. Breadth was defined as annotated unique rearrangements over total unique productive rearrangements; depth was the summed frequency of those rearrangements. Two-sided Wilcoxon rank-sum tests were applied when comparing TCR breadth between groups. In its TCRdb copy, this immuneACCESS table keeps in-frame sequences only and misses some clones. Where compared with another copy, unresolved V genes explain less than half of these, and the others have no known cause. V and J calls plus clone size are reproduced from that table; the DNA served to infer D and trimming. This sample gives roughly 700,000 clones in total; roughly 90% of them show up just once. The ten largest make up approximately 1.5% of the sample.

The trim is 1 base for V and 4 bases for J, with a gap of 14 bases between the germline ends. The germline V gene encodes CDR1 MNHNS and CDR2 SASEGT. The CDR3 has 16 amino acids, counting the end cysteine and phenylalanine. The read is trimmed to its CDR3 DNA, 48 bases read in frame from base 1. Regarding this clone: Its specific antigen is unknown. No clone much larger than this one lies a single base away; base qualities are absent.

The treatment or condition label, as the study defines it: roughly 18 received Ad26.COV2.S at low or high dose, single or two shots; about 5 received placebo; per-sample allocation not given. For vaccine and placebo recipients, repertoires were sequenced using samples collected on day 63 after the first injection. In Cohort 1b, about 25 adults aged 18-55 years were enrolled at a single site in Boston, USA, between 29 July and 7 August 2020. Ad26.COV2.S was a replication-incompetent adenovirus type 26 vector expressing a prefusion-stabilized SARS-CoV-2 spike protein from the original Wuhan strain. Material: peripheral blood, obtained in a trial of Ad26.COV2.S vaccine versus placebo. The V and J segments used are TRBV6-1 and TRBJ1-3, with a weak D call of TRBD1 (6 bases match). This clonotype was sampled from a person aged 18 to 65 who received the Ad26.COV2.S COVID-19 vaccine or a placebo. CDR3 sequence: CASSEGVQGSGNTIYF. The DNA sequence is TGTGCCAGCAGTGAAGGGGTCCAGGGGAGCGGAAACACCATATATTTT.